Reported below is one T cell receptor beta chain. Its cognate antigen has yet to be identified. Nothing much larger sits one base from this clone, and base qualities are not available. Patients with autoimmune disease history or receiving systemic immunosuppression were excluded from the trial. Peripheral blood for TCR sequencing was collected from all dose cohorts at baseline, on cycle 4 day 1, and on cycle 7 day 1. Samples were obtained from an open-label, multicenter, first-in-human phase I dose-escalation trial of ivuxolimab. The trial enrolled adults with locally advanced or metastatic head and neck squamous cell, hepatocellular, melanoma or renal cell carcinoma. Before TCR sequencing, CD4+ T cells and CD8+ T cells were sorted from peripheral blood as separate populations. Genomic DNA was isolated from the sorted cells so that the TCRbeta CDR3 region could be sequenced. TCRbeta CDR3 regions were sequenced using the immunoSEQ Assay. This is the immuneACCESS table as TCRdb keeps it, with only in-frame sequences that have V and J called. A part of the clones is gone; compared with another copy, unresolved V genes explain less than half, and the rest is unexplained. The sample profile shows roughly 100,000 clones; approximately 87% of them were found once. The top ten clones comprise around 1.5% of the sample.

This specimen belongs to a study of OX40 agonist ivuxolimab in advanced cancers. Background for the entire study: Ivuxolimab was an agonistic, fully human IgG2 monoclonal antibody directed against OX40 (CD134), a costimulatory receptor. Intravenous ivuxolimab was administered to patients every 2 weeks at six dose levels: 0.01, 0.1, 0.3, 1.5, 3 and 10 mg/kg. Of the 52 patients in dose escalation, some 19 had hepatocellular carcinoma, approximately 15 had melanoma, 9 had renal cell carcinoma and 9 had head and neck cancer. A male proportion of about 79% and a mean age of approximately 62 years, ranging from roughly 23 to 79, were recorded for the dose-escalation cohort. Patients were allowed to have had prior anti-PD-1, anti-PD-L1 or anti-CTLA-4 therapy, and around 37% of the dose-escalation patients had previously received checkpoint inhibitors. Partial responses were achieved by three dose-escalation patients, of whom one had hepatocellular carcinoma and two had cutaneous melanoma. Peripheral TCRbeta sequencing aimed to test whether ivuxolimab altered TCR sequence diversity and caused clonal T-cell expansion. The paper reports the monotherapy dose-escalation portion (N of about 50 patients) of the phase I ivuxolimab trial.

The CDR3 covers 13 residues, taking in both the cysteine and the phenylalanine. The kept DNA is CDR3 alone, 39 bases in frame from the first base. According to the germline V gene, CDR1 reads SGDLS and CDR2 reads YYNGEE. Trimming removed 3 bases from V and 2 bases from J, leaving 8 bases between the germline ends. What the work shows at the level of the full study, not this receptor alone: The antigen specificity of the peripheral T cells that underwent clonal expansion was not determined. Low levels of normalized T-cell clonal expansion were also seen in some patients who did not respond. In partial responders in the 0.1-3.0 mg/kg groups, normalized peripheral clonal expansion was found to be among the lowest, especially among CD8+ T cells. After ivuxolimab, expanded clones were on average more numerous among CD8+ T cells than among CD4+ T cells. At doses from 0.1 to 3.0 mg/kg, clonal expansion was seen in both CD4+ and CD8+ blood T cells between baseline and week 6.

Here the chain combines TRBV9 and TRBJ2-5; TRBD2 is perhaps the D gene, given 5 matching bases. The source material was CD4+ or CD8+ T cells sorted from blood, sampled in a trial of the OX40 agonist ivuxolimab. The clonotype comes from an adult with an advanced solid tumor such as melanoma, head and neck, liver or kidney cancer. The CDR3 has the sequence CASSGERQETQYF. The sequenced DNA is TGTGCCAGCAGCGGGGAGCGGCAAGAGACCCAGTACTTC. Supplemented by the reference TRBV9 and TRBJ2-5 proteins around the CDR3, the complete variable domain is DSGVTQTPKHLITATGQRVTLRCSPRSGDLSVYWYQQSLDQGLQFLIQYYNGEERAKGNILERFSAQQFPDLHSELNLSSLELGDSALYFCASSGERQETQYFGPGTRLLVL.